These 13 T cell receptor beta chains were all obtained from the same sample, sequenced in a study of graft-versus-host responses after intestinal transplantation. Method: immunoSEQ multiplex PCR; TCRdb's copy keeps in-frame clones and lacks some. The profile covers 75,000 to 100,000 clones, with around 92% appearing a single time and about 0.18% taken by the ten largest. For these TCRs, the target antigens are not known. This sample comprised unstimulated CD4+ T cells sorted from spleen or lymph node cells, obtained before transplant. The receptor set was obtained from a human donor who was the organ donor for an intestinal transplant.

This chain joins TRBV29-1 and TRBJ2-3, with D unresolved. Germline V gene sequence: CDR1 SQVTM, CDR2 ANQGSEA. Trimming removed 3 bases at V and 2 bases at J, with 9 bases between. The CDR3 loop spans 13 amino acids. CDR3 residues: CSVESDITDTQYF. CDR3 bases: TGCAGCGTTGAGTCCGACATCACAGATACGCAGTATTTT.

The V gene is TRBV6-1, the J gene TRBJ1-2, with TRBD1 matching 11 bases. Germline trimming cut 5 bases from V and 7 bases from J; bases unmatched to any gene: 15. CDR3 size: 17 residues. Per germline, CDR1 MNHNS and CDR2 SASEGT. The CDR3 loop is CASSKVTGTGGITGYTF. The DNA of the CDR3 is TGTGCCAGCAGTAAAGTAACCGGGACAGGGGGGATTACTGGCTACACCTTC.

The chain has TRBV6-5 and TRBJ2-1, with a weak D call TRBD2 (5 bases). This CDR3 is 14 amino acids long. Germline V gene data show CDR1 as MNHEY and CDR2 as SVGAGI. V lost 1 base to trimming and J lost 6 bases, with 10 bases between them. The CDR3 DNA follows: TGTGCCAGCAGTTACTTGGCCGGGGTCAATGAGCAGTTCTTC. Its translation: CASSYLAGVNEQFF.

The genes are TRBV11-1 and TRBJ1-1; the D is unclear. Germline CDR1 reads SGHAT; CDR2 reads FQDESV (reference sequence). V dropped 5 bases and J dropped 1 base, with 8 bases sitting between them. There are 13 residues in the CDR3. The CDR3 reads CASSLGQNTEAFF. In DNA, the CDR3 is TGTGCCAGCAGCCTAGGGCAGAACACTGAAGCTTTCTTT.

V usage is TRBV28 and J usage is TRBJ1-6, with 9 bases lining up with TRBD1. This CDR3 spans 17 amino acids. Germline V gene sequence: CDR1 MDHEN, CDR2 SYDVKM. V was clipped by 4 bases and J by 0 bases; unmatched bases: 4. The CDR3, as DNA: TGTGCCAGCAGTTCCACGACAGGGGGCTCCTATAATTCACCCCTCCACTTT. It encodes CASSSTTGGSYNSPLHF.

The chain is built from TRBV5-4 and TRBJ2-3, with D possibly TRBD2 on 5 matching bases. Trimming took off 1 base at V and 5 bases at J, with 8 bases between the two ends. This CDR3 has 13 residues. CDR1 is SGHNT and CDR2 is YYREEE in the germline V gene (reference sequence). The CDR3 bases are TGTGCCAGCAGCTTGACGGGGTTAGATACGCAGTATTTT. This gives the protein CASSLTGLDTQYF.

The gene calls are TRBV5-1 and TRBJ2-1, with TRBD1 as a possible D gene (5 bases). The V and J ends lost 4 bases and 5 bases respectively, with 19 bases between them. The CDR3 spans 16 residues. Per germline, CDR1 SGHRS and CDR2 YFSETQ. CDR3: CASSVVEEGANNEQFF. The CDR3, as DNA: TGCGCCAGCAGCGTGGTCGAGGAAGGGGCCAACAATGAGCAGTTCTTC.

CDR3 residues: CASSRQGSGANVLTF. For the CDR3, the DNA is TGTGCCAGCAGCCGGCAGGGGTCCGGGGCCAACGTCCTGACTTTC. The rearrangement uses TRBV7-9 and TRBJ2-6; a weak D match, TRBD1 (6 bases). The V and J ends lost 5 bases and 4 bases respectively, with 12 bases between them. From germline, CDR1 is SEHNR and CDR2 FQNEAQ (reference sequence). The CDR3 is 15 residues long.

The chain combines TRBV10-3 with TRBJ2-2; 12 nucleotides line up with TRBD2. The V and J ends lost 2 bases and 2 bases, in that order; junction bases with no gene match: 3. Germline loops: CDR1 ENHRY, CDR2 SYGVKD. This CDR3 spans 17 amino acids. The CDR3: CAISEASGGANTGELFF. CDR3 DNA: TGTGCCATCAGTGAGGCTAGCGGGGGGGCCAACACCGGGGAGCTGTTTTTT.

The rearrangement joins TRBV18 to TRBJ2-7, with TRBD1 matching over 8 bases. Per germline, CDR1 KGHSH and CDR2 LQKENI. The CDR3 is 14 amino acids. Losses at the gene ends were 3 bases for V and 7 bases for J; bases not matched to a gene: 8. The CDR3, as DNA: TGTGCCAGCTCACCGGGTCAGGGGGCGTGGGAGCAGTACTTC. This encodes CASSPGQGAWEQYF.

V is TRBV9 and J is TRBJ1-3; D not resolved. Trimming took 0 bases from V and 2 from J, leaving 9 bases between them. This CDR3 is 15 amino acids long. Germline V gives CDR1 SGDLS, CDR2 YYNGEE. CDR3 protein: CASSVDGPPGNTIYF. The CDR3 DNA follows: TGTGCCAGCAGCGTAGACGGTCCTCCTGGAAACACCATATATTTT.

This chain connects TRBV30 to TRBJ1-5; D is uncertain. Trimming shortened V by 0 bases and J by 0 bases, and 9 bases separated the two germline ends. The CDR3 loop spans 15 amino acids. Germline CDR1 GTSNPN, CDR2 SVGIG (reference sequence). In DNA form, the CDR3 reads TGTGCCTGGAGTGTACGACGGGGTAGCAATCAGCCCCAGCATTTT. Translating gives CAWSVRRGSNQPQHF. Looking up the rest from reference TRBV30 and TRBJ1-5 gives the full variable domain: SQTIHQWPATLVQPVGSPLSLECTVEGTSNPNLYWYRQAAGRGLQLLFYSVGIGQISSEVPQNLSASRPQDRQFILSSKKLLLSDSGFYLCAWSVRRGSNQPQHFGDGTRLSIL.

This rearrangement joins TRBV7-9 to TRBJ2-7; 10 nucleotides line up with TRBD1. This CDR3 contains 15 residues. Germline CDR1 and CDR2: SEHNR and FQNEAQ (reference sequence). Trimming cost V 3 bases and J 3 bases; bases outside gene matches: 5. The CDR3 sequence is CASSFRQGAYYEQYF. CDR3 nucleotide sequence: TGTGCCAGCAGCTTCAGACAGGGGGCTTACTACGAGCAGTACTTC.